This T cell receptor beta chain was recovered during a study of Ad26.COV2.S vaccination and SARS-CoV-2 variants. Only in-frame clones appear in the TCRdb table, and some are missing; sequencing was by immunoSEQ multiplex PCR. Among fewer than 100,000 clones listed, roughly 84% were seen once. The CDR3 length is 15 residues. Germline V CDR1 and CDR2: MNHEY, SVGAGI. V gave up 0 bases and J gave up 2 bases, with 10 bases separating them. This clone came up once. The antigen remains undetermined. Whole-study findings and limits: Non-spike TCR breadth showed similarity between vaccine and placebo recipients. Responses of spike-specific T cells (both CD8+ and CD4+) reportedly showed substantial breadth after vaccination.

This sequence was found in a human donor who had recovered from COVID-19. This sequence joins TRBV6-5 and TRBJ1-2, with D uncertain. The input for sequencing was peripheral blood, taken after recovery from COVID-19. CDR3 bases: TGTGCCAGCAGTTACTCCCAGGCGGGGAACTATGGCTACACCTTC. Encoded protein: CASSYSQAGNYGYTF.